One and the same sample provided the 6 T cell receptor beta chains below, sequenced in a study of breast tumors, draining lymph nodes, adjacent tissues. Axillary draining lymph nodes of breast cancer patients supplied the node samples. One entry per CDR3 protein, called by TCRdb with MiXCR from the multiplex PCR reads. The data contain about 180,000 distinct CDR3 sequences, around a third of them singletons. Sequenced sample: axillary lymph node tissue. Every receptor here comes from a female donor with breast cancer. Some clones in this sample may be carry-over from other donors' samples.

The sample holds many counts of this clonotype. The chain combines TRBV14 with TRBJ2-7; 7 bases line up with TRBD2. V trimming: 8 bases; J trimming: 4 bases; junction bases outside the gene matches: 2. The CDR3 runs 11 residues. The germline V gene encodes CDR1 SGHDN and CDR2 FVKESK. CDR3 sequence: CASGDYYEQYF. CDR3 DNA: TGTGCCAGCGGGGACTATTACGAGCAGTACTTC.

The rearrangement uses TRBV7-2 and TRBJ2-2; D ambiguous. CDR3 size: 16 residues. Per the germline V gene, CDR1 is SGHTA and CDR2 is FQGNSA. Trimming removed 3 bases from V and 2 bases from J, with 13 bases in between. The CDR3 reads CASSFAPSRNTGELFF. DNA of the CDR3: TGTGCCAGCAGCTTTGCCCCATCACGTAACACCGGGGAGCTGTTTTTT.

The V call is TRBV11-2, the J call TRBJ2-3; TRBD2 matches at 8 bases. Germline lookup yields CDR1 SGHAT and CDR2 FQNNGV. The V and J ends lost 4 bases and 2 bases, in that order; junction bases with no gene match: 8. The CDR3 has 16 amino acids. Here the CDR3 reads CASSSGSGTHTDTQYF. The CDR3, as DNA: TGTGCCAGCAGCTCGGGTAGCGGGACTCACACAGATACGCAGTATTTT.

This clonotype appeared many times. The chain uses TRBV10-1 and TRBJ2-1; 10 bases are shared with TRBD2. The germline CDR1 and CDR2 sequences are WNHNN and SYGVQD (reference sequence). V lost 3 bases and J lost 3; bases outside the gene matches: 5. This CDR3 contains 16 residues. CDR3 sequence: CASSEQRGGGYNEQFF. In DNA form, the CDR3 reads TGCGCCAGCAGTGAACAGCGGGGGGGCGGCTACAATGAGCAGTTCTTC.

The chain employs TRBV14 and TRBJ1-1; tentative D call: TRBD1 (6 bases). Germline V CDR1 and CDR2: SGHDN, FVKESK. The germline V and J ends were trimmed by 2 bases and 1 base, with 11 bases remaining between them. The CDR3 consists of 15 residues. The CDR3 DNA is TGTGCCAGCAGCCAAATGACAGGACCGAACACTGAAGCTTTCTTT. Protein sequence: CASSQMTGPNTEAFF.

The chain is built from TRBV7-3 and TRBJ1-6; D gene ambiguous. V lost 6 bases to trimming and J lost 5 bases, with 23 bases between them. Per the germline V gene, CDR1 is SGHTA and CDR2 is FQGTGA. There are 18 residues in the CDR3. CDR3 nucleotides: TGTGCCAGCAGTGACGGGAAGAAAGTATTAGAGGATAATTCACCCCTCCACTTT. Translation gives CASSDGKKVLEDNSPLHF.